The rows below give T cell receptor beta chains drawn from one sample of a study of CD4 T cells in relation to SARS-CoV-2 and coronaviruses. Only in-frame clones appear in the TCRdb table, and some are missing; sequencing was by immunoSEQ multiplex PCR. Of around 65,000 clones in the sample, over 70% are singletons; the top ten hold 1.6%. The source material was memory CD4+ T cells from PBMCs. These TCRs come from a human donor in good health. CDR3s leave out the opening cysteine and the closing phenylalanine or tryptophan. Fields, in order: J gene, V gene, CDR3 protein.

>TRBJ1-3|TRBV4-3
ASSPDLGNTIY
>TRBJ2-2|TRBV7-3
ASSPTRGNTGELF
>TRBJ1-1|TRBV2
ASSERGMGAF
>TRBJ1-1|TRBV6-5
ASRIDRGTEAF
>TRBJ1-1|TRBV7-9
ASSFDRETEAF
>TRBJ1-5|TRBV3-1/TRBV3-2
ASSQDGGQPQH
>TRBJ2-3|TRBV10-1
ASSEAGAPNTQY
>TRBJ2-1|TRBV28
AIQERSYNEQF
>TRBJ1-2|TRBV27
ASSSNDRVGYT
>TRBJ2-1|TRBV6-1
ASSGLIGAERYNEQF
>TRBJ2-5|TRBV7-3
ASSPGLRETQY
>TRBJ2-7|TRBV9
ASSVAASGSSYEQY
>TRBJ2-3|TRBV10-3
AISGTGKSTDTQY
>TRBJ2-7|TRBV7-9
ASSWTGSYEQY
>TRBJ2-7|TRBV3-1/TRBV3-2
ASSQSRAVDAYEQY
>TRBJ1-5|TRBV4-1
ASSPGQAHQPQH
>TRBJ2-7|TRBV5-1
ASSLARGYEQY
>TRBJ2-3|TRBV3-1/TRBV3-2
ASSQGADTQY
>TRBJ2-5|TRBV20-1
SAWGVETQY
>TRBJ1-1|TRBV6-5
ASKKAGGTEAF
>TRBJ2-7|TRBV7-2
ASRRDRSTYEQY
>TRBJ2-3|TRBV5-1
ASSGGILASTDTQY
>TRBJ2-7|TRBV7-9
ASSKDRPSSYEQY
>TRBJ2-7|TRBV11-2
ASSLGTFPSYEQY
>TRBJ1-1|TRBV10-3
AISEFGTGMNTEAF